The 17 T cell receptor beta chains listed next were all sequenced from one sample in a study of blood T cell repertoires in COVID-19. Sequenced by immunoSEQ multiplex PCR; TCRdb stores in-frame clones only, minus some. This sample has roughly 250,000 clones, with approximately 90% found just once. Sequenced input: peripheral blood. These TCRs come from a woman in her forties who had recovered from COVID-19.

The chain combines TRBV6-4 with TRBJ2-5; TRBD1 agrees at 7 bases. The CDR3 extends over 13 amino acids. V lost 4 bases to trimming and J lost 3 bases; unmatched junction nucleotides: 2. Germline-derived CDR1 and CDR2 are MRHNA and SNTAGT. CDR3 residues: CASSGQGKETQYF. In DNA form, the CDR3 reads TGTGCCAGCAGTGGACAGGGCAAAGAGACCCAGTACTTC.

The chain employs TRBV21-1 and TRBJ2-5; the table gives TRBD1 as D, unverified against the DNA. TRBV21-1 counts as a pseudogene. The CDR3 sequence is 14 residues long. CDR3 DNA: TGTGCCAGCAGCAAAGGGGCTCAACAAGAGACCCAGTACTTC. This gives the protein CASSKGAQQETQYF.

The rearrangement uses TRBV7-9 and TRBJ1-6, with D tentatively TRBD1 (6 bases). V lost 0 bases, J lost 8 bases, and 14 bases lay in between. Germline CDR1 and CDR2: SEHNR and FQNEAQ (reference sequence). The CDR3 is made up of 16 amino acids. The CDR3 protein is CASSLAPRQGYSPLHF. The CDR3, as DNA: TGTGCCAGCAGCTTAGCGCCCCGGCAGGGGTATTCACCCCTCCACTTT.

The V and J genes are TRBV5-6 and TRBJ2-1, with TRBD1 identical over 10 bases. This CDR3 has 15 amino acids. Germline-derived CDR1 and CDR2 are SGHDT and YYEEEE. V gave up 3 bases and J gave up 5 bases; unmatched junction bases: 5. The CDR3 bases are TGTGCCAGCAGCTCCTCCGGGACAGGGGACAATGAGCAGTTCTTC. Translation gives CASSSSGTGDNEQFF.

This clone has a single count. The rearrangement uses TRBV9 and TRBJ2-7, with a weak D call TRBD2 (6 bases). Germline loops: CDR1 SGDLS, CDR2 YYNGEE. Between the trimmed V and J ends, which lost 4 bases and 3 bases, there was a span of 11 bases. This CDR3 is 13 amino acids long. The CDR3 nucleotides read TGTGCCAGCAGCCCCTTCGGGGGCTACGAGCAGTACTTC. It encodes CASSPFGGYEQYF.

V and J are TRBV5-4 and TRBJ2-1; no definite D call. This CDR3 comprises 12 residues. V lost 1 base and J 10 bases, leaving 9 bases between the germline ends. From germline, CDR1 is SGHNT and CDR2 YYREEE (reference sequence). The CDR3 sequence is CASSLPPREQFF. CDR3 coding DNA: TGTGCCAGCAGCTTGCCCCCCCGGGAGCAGTTCTTC.

The count of this clone is one. The chain joins TRBV15 to TRBJ2-1; 8 bases agree with TRBD1. The length of the CDR3 is 11 residues. Trimming cost V 3 bases and J 14 bases; bases outside gene matches: 3. The germline V gene has CDR1 LNHNV and CDR2 YYDKDF (reference sequence). The CDR3 is CATSRGQVEFF. In DNA, the CDR3 is TGTGCCACCAGCAGGGGACAGGTGGAGTTCTTC.

In its sample, this clone was seen once. The V and J genes are TRBV6-5 and TRBJ2-7, with TRBD1 as a possible D gene (6 bases). This CDR3 has 13 residues. CDR1 is MNHEY and CDR2 is SVGAGI in the germline V gene. The V end was cut by 7 bases, the J end by 2 bases, with 12 bases between. The CDR3 DNA is TGTGCCAGCACTGGACAGCCGACCTACGAGCAGTACTTC. It is translated as CASTGQPTYEQYF.

The V and J genes are TRBV15 and TRBJ2-5; D may be TRBD2 (7 bases). CDR3 size: 14 residues. The germline gives CDR1 LNHNV, CDR2 YYDKDF (reference sequence). V dropped 1 base and J dropped 5 bases, with 11 bases sitting between them. The CDR3 sequence: CATSRGGGGETQYF. The DNA for the CDR3 is TGTGCCACCAGCAGAGGGGGAGGGGGGGAGACCCAGTACTTC.

J is TRBJ1-2 and V is TRBV29-1, with D possibly matching TRBD1 (6 bases). Per germline, CDR1 SQVTM and CDR2 ANQGSEA. With 6 bases removed from V and 7 bases from J, the gap between germline ends came to 12 bases. This CDR3 is 11 amino acids long. The CDR3 is CSVGAWGGYTF. The CDR3 DNA follows: TGCAGCGTGGGGGCCTGGGGTGGCTACACCTTC.

The chain is built from TRBV6-6 and TRBJ2-1, with 8 bases fitting TRBD2. V trimming: 0 bases; J trimming: 8 bases; junction bases outside the gene matches: 3. The germline V gene encodes CDR1 MNHNY and CDR2 SVGAGI (reference sequence). This CDR3 has 14 amino acids. CDR3 protein: CASSYSGGVDEQFF. CDR3 nucleotide sequence: TGTGCCAGCAGTTACTCCGGGGGGGTCGATGAGCAGTTCTTC.

The rearrangement uses TRBV30 and TRBJ2-5; TRBD2 might be the D (7 bases). CDR1 is GTSNPN, CDR2 SVGIG, per germline (reference sequence). The CDR3 length is 14 residues. V dropped 3 bases and J dropped 5 bases, with 16 bases sitting between them. The CDR3 loop is CAWRNRGAAETQYF. CDR3 sequence (DNA): TGTGCCTGGAGGAACCGGGGGGCAGCGGAGACCCAGTACTTC.

V usage is TRBV7-2 and J usage is TRBJ2-7; TRBD2 matches 9 bases. Germline V CDR1 and CDR2: SGHTA, FQGNSA. J was trimmed by 4 bases and V by 5 bases; bases with no gene match: 9. CDR3 length: 15 amino acids. CDR3 DNA: TGTGCCAGCAGCCCGTGGACTAGCGCCAATTACGAGCAGTACTTC. It is translated as CASSPWTSANYEQYF.

The rearrangement links TRBV5-1 to TRBJ2-5; 10 bases line up with TRBD1. The CDR3 sequence is 19 residues long. The trim removed 0 bases at V and 2 bases at J, leaving 13 bases unmatched. Germline V CDR1 and CDR2: SGHRS, YFSETQ. The CDR3 nucleotides read TGCGCCAGCAGCTTGGGGCCCGGGACAGGGGTCGGGGGGCAAGAGACCCAGTACTTC. Amino acid sequence: CASSLGPGTGVGGQETQYF.

The rearrangement joins TRBV27 to TRBJ1-1; 7 positions agree with TRBD1. The CDR3 spans 15 residues. V was pared by 0 bases and J by 0 bases, with 1 base of the junction left unmatched. Germline assignment: CDR1 MNHEY and CDR2 SMNVEV (reference sequence). CDR3 in amino acids: CASSLSGTVNTEAFF. Here the CDR3 DNA reads TGTGCCAGCAGTTTATCAGGGACAGTGAACACTGAAGCTTTCTTT.

This chain links TRBV29-1 with TRBJ2-4, with TRBD2 matching 8 bases. The CDR3 runs 15 residues. J was trimmed by 1 base and V by 7 bases; bases with no gene match: 9. CDR1 is SQVTM, CDR2 ANQGSEA, per germline. The DNA for the CDR3 is TGCAGCGCCCGGGGGGGGCCAGAGGCCAAAAACATTCAGTACTTC. It translates to CSARGGPEAKNIQYF.

J is TRBJ2-2 and V is TRBV2; D might be TRBD1 (6 bases). This CDR3 spans 12 amino acids. Between the trimmed V and J ends, which lost 6 bases and 12 bases, there was a span of 14 bases. Germline V gives CDR1 SNHLY, CDR2 FYNNEI. CDR3 in amino acids: CASRGGQIKLFF. As DNA, the CDR3 is TGTGCCAGCAGGGGCGGACAGATCAAGCTGTTTTTT. Supplemented by reference TRBV2 and TRBJ2-2, the full variable domain reads EPEVTQTPSHQVTQMGQEVILRCVPISNHLYFYWYRQILGQKVEFLVSFYNNEISEKSEIFDDQFSVERPDGSNFTLKIRSTKLEDSAMYFCASRGGQIKLFFGEGSRLTVL.